The 4 T cell receptor beta chains in this list originate from one sample, sequenced in a study of OX40 agonist ivuxolimab in advanced cancers. Profiling relied on immunoSEQ multiplex PCR, and the TCRdb table lists in-frame clones only, not all of them. The data show about 68,000 clones, roughly nine tenths seen once. The sample consisted of CD4+ or CD8+ T cells sorted from blood, taken in a trial of the OX40 agonist ivuxolimab. The receptors were gathered from an adult with an advanced solid tumor such as melanoma, head and neck, liver or kidney cancer.

The CDR3 bases are TGTGCCAGCAGCTTAGATAGCAGGTGGCGGAGCGATACGCAGTATTTT. This sequence encodes CASSLDSRWRSDTQYF. The chain uses TRBV11-2 and TRBJ2-3; D is unresolved. The CDR3 totals 16 residues. CDR1 and CDR2 (germline): SGHAT, FQNNGV. V lost 0 bases, J lost 6 bases, and 16 bases lay in between.

The V and J genes are TRBV18 and TRBJ2-2; 7 bases are a match to TRBD1. The V gene's germline CDR1 is KGHSH and CDR2 LQKENI. The CDR3 runs to 16 residues. The V gene end was trimmed by 5 bases and the J gene end by 3 bases; junction bases not matched to a gene: 9. The CDR3 nucleotides are TGTGCCAGCTCAAAGACAGGGCCTTCTTACACCGGGGAGCTGTTTTTT. Its protein product is CASSKTGPSYTGELFF.

The chain couples TRBV5-1 to TRBJ2-5, with 12 positions matching TRBD1. There are 18 residues in the CDR3. V lost 0 bases to trimming and J lost 3 bases; unmatched junction nucleotides: 9. CDR1 and CDR2 (germline): SGHRS, YFSETQ. The CDR3 loop reads CASSLDWDRGRLEETQYF. For the CDR3, the DNA is TGCGCCAGCAGCTTGGACTGGGACAGGGGGCGGTTAGAAGAGACCCAGTACTTC.

The chain links TRBV29-1 to TRBJ2-1; D is perhaps TRBD1 (6 bases). Per the germline V gene, CDR1 is SQVTM and CDR2 is ANQGSEA. V lost 4 bases, J lost 9 bases, and 16 bases lay in between. The length of the CDR3 is 13 residues. CDR3 loop: CSVGRTVTSEQFF. The CDR3 bases are TGCAGCGTTGGTAGGACAGTCACCAGTGAGCAGTTCTTC.